One and the same sample provided the 27 T cell receptor beta chains below, sequenced in a study of OX40 agonist ivuxolimab in advanced cancers. Measured with immunoSEQ multiplex PCR; TCRdb has only the in-frame clones, and not every one. Of approximately 89,000 clones in the sample, roughly 91% are singletons; the top ten hold under 0.35%. The sample in question was CD4+ or CD8+ T cells sorted from blood, obtained in a trial of the OX40 agonist ivuxolimab. The receptors stem from an adult with an advanced solid tumor such as melanoma, head and neck, liver or kidney cancer.

This clone was seen a single time. The chain couples TRBV5-4 to TRBJ2-1, with D perhaps assigned TRBD1 or TRBD2 (5 bases each). V lost 1 base and J 6 bases, leaving 14 bases between the germline ends. Per germline, CDR1 SGHNT and CDR2 YYREEE (reference sequence). This CDR3 has 15 residues. The DNA for the CDR3 is TGTGCCAGCAGCTTGTGGTGGGGACCCACCAATGAGCAGTTCTTC. This sequence encodes CASSLWWGPTNEQFF.

Notes on this clone: At one boundary the junction diverges from the germline segment, which might be a read error. V gene TRBV7-6 combines with J gene TRBJ1-2; no reliable D call. Per germline, CDR1 SGHVS and CDR2 FNYEAQ. The CDR3 length is 15 residues. The DNA of the CDR3 is TGTGCCAGCAGCTTAGGGGTCGGGGAGAACTATGGCCACACCTTC. Amino acids: CASSLGVGENYGHTF.

This rearrangement joins TRBV19 to TRBJ2-1; 12 nucleotides line up with TRBD1. In germline, CDR1 is LNHDA, CDR2 SQIVND (reference sequence). The junction had 13 bases not matched to a gene; V was cut back by 7 bases and J by 6 bases. This CDR3 contains 17 residues. The CDR3 is CASTPRTPGQGANEQFF. The CDR3, as DNA: TGTGCCAGTACCCCCCGCACTCCGGGACAGGGGGCCAATGAGCAGTTCTTC.

The rearrangement links TRBV27 to TRBJ2-6; 10 bases align to TRBD1. Germline assignment: CDR1 MNHEY and CDR2 SMNVEV (reference sequence). The CDR3 loop spans 18 amino acids. J was trimmed by 0 bases and V by 0 bases; bases with no gene match: 2. The chain's CDR3 is CASSLSGQGSSGANVLTF. As DNA, the CDR3 is TGTGCCAGCAGTTTATCGGGACAGGGGAGCTCTGGGGCCAACGTCCTGACTTTC.

This sequence joins TRBV5-1 and TRBJ2-7, with D unclear. CDR3 size: 13 residues. Trimming took off 3 bases at V and 1 base at J, with 8 bases between the two ends. CDR1 is SGHRS and CDR2 is YFSETQ in the germline V gene. This CDR3 is CASSSGWSYEQYF. For the CDR3, the DNA is TGCGCCAGCAGCTCTGGCTGGTCCTACGAGCAGTACTTC. Together with reference TRBV5-1 and TRBJ2-7, the CDR3 gives the full variable domain: KAGVTQTPRYLIKTRGQQVTLSCSPISGHRSVSWYQQTPGQGLQFLFEYFSETQRNKGNFPGRFSGRQFSNSRSEMNVSTLELGDSALYLCASSSGWSYEQYFGPGTRLTVT.

This sequence joins TRBV7-8 and TRBJ1-1; 10 positions match TRBD1. Germline CDR1 is SGHVS and CDR2 is FQNEAQ. The V and J ends lost 5 bases and 0 bases, in that order; junction bases with no gene match: 3. The CDR3 has 15 residues. The CDR3 bases are TGTGCCAGCAGCCCGGGACAGGGGCTGAACACTGAAGCTTTCTTT. It translates to CASSPGQGLNTEAFF.

This sequence joins TRBV5-1 and TRBJ2-5; either TRBD1 or TRBD2 may supply D (6 bases each). Trimming removed 4 bases from V and 0 bases from J, with 13 bases in between. The CDR3 contains 15 residues. CDR1 is SGHRS and CDR2 is YFSETQ in the germline V gene. The chain's CDR3 is CASSSAGGYQETQYF. The CDR3 DNA sequence: TGCGCCAGCAGCAGTGCCGGGGGCTACCAAGAGACCCAGTACTTC.

The chain employs TRBV5-1 and TRBJ1-2, with TRBD1 matching over 9 bases. In germline, CDR1 is SGHRS, CDR2 YFSETQ. The CDR3 sequence is 14 residues long. J gave up 4 bases and V 2 bases, and 3 bases lay outside the gene matches. CDR3 nucleotides: TGCGCCAGCAGCTTTGGACAGGGGACCTATGGCTACACCTTC. Residues: CASSFGQGTYGYTF.

The rearrangement links TRBV4-3 to TRBJ2-3, with D maybe TRBD1 (5 bases). This CDR3 spans 13 amino acids. Looked up from germline, CDR1 is LGHNA and CDR2 is YSLEER. Trimming cost V 2 bases and J 11 bases, with 14 bases left between them. The CDR3 bases are TGCGCCAGCAGCCAAAAACAGGCATGGGGGCAGTATTTT. Translated, it gives CASSQKQAWGQYF.

V and J are TRBV5-1 and TRBJ2-3; D not certain. This CDR3 spans 14 amino acids. V lost 5 bases, J lost 2 bases, and 12 bases lay in between. Germline lookup yields CDR1 SGHRS and CDR2 YFSETQ. In nucleotides, the CDR3 is TGCGCCAGCAGACGGGCCCTACCCACAGATACGCAGTATTTT. Translation gives CASRRALPTDTQYF.

The gene calls are TRBV5-1 and TRBJ1-6; tentative D call: TRBD1 (5 bases). Trimming removed 1 base from V and 5 bases from J, with 7 bases in between. The CDR3 totals 14 residues. Germline V gene lookup returns CDR1 SGHRS and CDR2 YFSETQ. DNA for the CDR3: TGCGCCAGCAGCTTGAAAGGGGATAATTCACCCCTCCACTTT. Translation gives CASSLKGDNSPLHF. The full variable domain, in which reference TRBV5-1 and TRBJ1-6 provide the parts outside the CDR3, is KAGVTQTPRYLIKTRGQQVTLSCSPISGHRSVSWYQQTPGQGLQFLFEYFSETQRNKGNFPGRFSGRQFSNSRSEMNVSTLELGDSALYLCASSLKGDNSPLHFGNGTRLTVT.

The chain is built from TRBV6-6 and TRBJ2-5; no firm D call. This CDR3 spans 12 amino acids. The germline V gene encodes CDR1 MNHNY and CDR2 SVGAGI (reference sequence). V lost 6 bases, J lost 5 bases, and 10 bases lay in between. The CDR3 loop is CASRIIEETQYF. The CDR3 region has the DNA TGTGCCAGCAGGATAATAGAGGAGACCCAGTACTTC.

This clone has more than one count but fewer than ten. Other DNA sequences in this specimen translate into the identical CDR3. V usage is TRBV6-4 and J usage is TRBJ2-7; no clear D gene. Trimming took off 2 bases at V and 7 bases at J, with 9 bases between the two ends. The CDR3 length is 12 residues. The germline V gene has CDR1 MRHNA and CDR2 SNTAGT. CDR3 protein: CASSDNGGEQYF. In DNA form, the CDR3 reads TGTGCCAGCAGTGACAACGGCGGAGAGCAGTACTTC.

The genes are TRBV7-3 and TRBJ2-5; TRBD2 agrees at 7 bases. Trimming removed 3 bases from V and 7 bases from J; junction bases left unmatched: 11. The V gene's germline CDR1 is SGHTA and CDR2 FQGTGA. The CDR3 is 15 amino acids. CDR3 in DNA: TGTGCCAGCAGCTTCTCCGGGACTAACTCCGGGACCCAGTACTTC. Its translation: CASSFSGTNSGTQYF.

The rearrangement uses TRBV6-1 and TRBJ2-5; TRBD2 agrees at 8 bases. The CDR3 is 14 residues long. Germline CDR1 is MNHNS and CDR2 is SASEGT. Unmatched junction bases numbered 6, after V lost 4 bases and J lost 5 bases. CDR3 bases: TGTGCCAGCAGTGCCGCGGGGGGACGGGAGACCCAGTACTTC. Amino acid sequence: CASSAAGGRETQYF.

J is TRBJ2-3 and V is TRBV6-1, with 9 bases that match TRBD2. Germline CDR1 and CDR2: MNHNS and SASEGT. CDR3 length equals 14 residues. With 7 bases clipped from V and 2 bases from J, the junction kept 4 bases outside the gene matches. CDR3 region: CASTRLAATDTQYF. For the CDR3, the DNA is TGTGCCAGCACGCGACTAGCGGCCACAGATACGCAGTATTTT.

The chain uses TRBV19 and TRBJ2-5; 7 bases map to TRBD2. Germline CDR1 is LNHDA and CDR2 is SQIVND (reference sequence). V was pared by 5 bases and J by 5 bases, with 8 bases of the junction left unmatched. This CDR3 is built from 14 residues. As DNA, the CDR3 is TGTGCCAGTAGTTCCTCCGGGACTATGGAGACCCAGTACTTC. Translating gives CASSSSGTMETQYF.

This clone appeared a single time. The rearrangement links TRBV9 to TRBJ1-1, with 8 nucleotides matching TRBD1. This CDR3 has 15 residues. Unmatched junction bases numbered 8, after V lost 2 bases and J lost 5 bases. Germline values: CDR1 SGDLS, CDR2 YYNGEE. CDR3 bases: TGTGCCAGCAGCGTCCGGGACAGGATGGTGACTGAAGCTTTCTTT. It specifies CASSVRDRMVTEAFF.

The chain uses TRBV5-1 and TRBJ1-1, with 7 bases aligning to TRBD1. Germline CDR1 reads SGHRS; CDR2 reads YFSETQ. V was clipped by 6 bases and J by 1 base; unmatched bases: 6. CDR3 length: 14 amino acids. The CDR3 loop is CASKGAVGNTEAFF. The CDR3 DNA reads as TGCGCCAGCAAGGGGGCTGTCGGGAACACTGAAGCTTTCTTT.

This clone was counted only a few times. This chain uses TRBV5-1 with TRBJ2-5; weak D call: TRBD2 (6 bases). Deletions cut 5 bases from V and 5 bases from J, with 22 bases between. The CDR3 totals 16 residues. The germline V gene encodes CDR1 SGHRS and CDR2 YFSETQ. DNA of the CDR3: TGCGCCAGCAGTATGGGAACTAGCTCCGGGCGGGAGACCCAGTACTTC. It codes for CASSMGTSSGRETQYF.

The chain links TRBV4-1 to TRBJ2-3; the D gene is possibly TRBD2 (6 bases). Deletions cut 4 bases from V and 0 bases from J, with 14 bases between. CDR1 MGHRA and CDR2 YSYEKL come from the germline V gene. CDR3 length equals 16 residues. Written as DNA, the CDR3 is TGCGCCAGCAGCCGTGTTCTCGGGACTAGCACAGATACGCAGTATTTT. Its translation is CASSRVLGTSTDTQYF.

The chain couples TRBV13 to TRBJ1-4; a weak D match, TRBD1 (5 bases). V lost 3 bases and J lost 4, with 9 bases in between. This CDR3 region has 14 residues. Germline V gene lookup returns CDR1 PRHDT and CDR2 FYEKMQ (reference sequence). CDR3 region: CASSLGRSNEKLFF. The CDR3 nucleotides are TGTGCCAGCAGCTTGGGGCGAAGTAATGAAAAACTGTTTTTT.

This chain connects TRBV6-1 to TRBJ1-3, with no clear D. This CDR3 has 16 amino acids. CDR1 and CDR2 (germline): MNHNS, SASEGT. V was shortened by 2 bases and J by 0 bases, with 11 bases between the two germline ends. CDR3: CASSELSRPSGNTIYF. CDR3 nucleotides: TGTGCCAGCAGTGAACTAAGCCGCCCCTCTGGAAACACCATATATTTT.

This clone turned up a few times. The chain has TRBV7-2 and TRBJ2-3; D remains ambiguous. Trimming took off 2 bases at V and 2 bases at J, with 11 bases between the two ends. Germline loops: CDR1 SGHTA, CDR2 FQGNSA. The CDR3 extends over 15 amino acids. DNA for the CDR3: TGTGCCAGCAGCTTATCGACTCAAATCACAGATACGCAGTATTTT. It specifies CASSLSTQITDTQYF.

The chain carries TRBV5-4 and TRBJ1-2; 8 nucleotides align to TRBD1. CDR3 length equals 15 residues. The junction had 14 bases not matched to a gene; V was cut back by 9 bases and J by 4 bases. Germline CDR1 and CDR2: SGHNT and YYREEE (reference sequence). The CDR3 loop is CATVGQGKGSYGYTF. The CDR3 DNA sequence: TGTGCCACCGTCGGACAGGGAAAAGGGAGCTATGGCTACACCTTC.

The chain has TRBV6-4 and TRBJ2-7, with 7 bases matching TRBD2. Germline CDR1 MRHNA, CDR2 SNTAGT. Trimming at V came to 2 bases and at J to 3 bases, leaving 10 bases not matched to a gene. The CDR3 loop spans 16 amino acids. The CDR3 region is CASSDRRERGNYEQYF. The DNA of the CDR3 is TGTGCCAGCAGTGACCGCAGGGAGCGGGGAAACTACGAGCAGTACTTC.

The chain recombines TRBV27 with TRBJ2-7, with 9 bases identical to TRBD1. CDR1 and CDR2 from the germline V gene are MNHEY and SMNVEV (reference sequence). The V segment lost 3 bases and the J segment 4 bases; nucleotides outside the gene matches: 10. The CDR3 spans 16 residues. The CDR3 nucleotides read TGTGCCAGCAGTTTTAAAGGGACAGGGTATGGATACGAGCAGTACTTC. The encoded protein is CASSFKGTGYGYEQYF.